Listed here are 20 T cell receptor beta chains from one sample, sequenced in a study of cytotoxic CD8 clonotypes in ibrutinib-treated CLL. Profiled with immunoSEQ multiplex PCR; TCRdb holds only in-frame clones, not every one. The sample records more than 85,000 clones, 78% being singletons. This sample comprised PBMCs, obtained after 12 months of ibrutinib treatment. The receptors come from a human donor with chronic lymphocytic leukemia.

V gene TRBV7-9 combines with J gene TRBJ1-2; a weak D match, TRBD1 (6 bases). The CDR3 extends over 15 amino acids. Trimming took off 1 base at V and 4 bases at J, with 13 bases between the two ends. Germline CDR1 SEHNR, CDR2 FQNEAQ (reference sequence). The CDR3 DNA reads as TGTGCCAGCAGCTTAGGGACAGACTACAGCTATGGCTACACCTTC. Translating it yields CASSLGTDYSYGYTF.

The sample holds a few counts of this clone. V is TRBV2 and J is TRBJ1-1; no clear D gene. The CDR3 is made up of 13 amino acids. Germline assignment: CDR1 SNHLY and CDR2 FYNNEI. V dropped 6 bases and J dropped 0 bases, with 8 bases sitting between them. The CDR3 sequence: CASRTTVNTEAFF. The CDR3, as DNA: TGTGCCAGCAGGACCACAGTGAACACTGAAGCTTTCTTT. Full variable domain (rest looked up from reference TRBV2 and TRBJ1-1): EPEVTQTPSHQVTQMGQEVILRCVPISNHLYFYWYRQILGQKVEFLVSFYNNEISEKSEIFDDQFSVERPDGSNFTLKIRSTKLEDSAMYFCASRTTVNTEAFFGQGTRLTVV.

This clone was picked up one time. This sequence joins TRBV9 and TRBJ2-5; D is uncertain. The length of the CDR3 is 15 residues. V lost 2 bases, J lost 5 bases, and 16 bases lay in between. Germline V gene sequence: CDR1 SGDLS, CDR2 YYNGEE. CDR3 protein: CASSVRSFPQETQYF. DNA of the CDR3: TGTGCCAGCAGCGTCCGCTCCTTCCCCCAGGAGACCCAGTACTTC.

The V and J genes are TRBV6-6 and TRBJ1-5; tentative D call: TRBD1 (6 bases). Deletions cut 7 bases from V and 9 bases from J, with 16 bases between. CDR1 MNHNY and CDR2 SVGAGI come from the germline V gene (reference sequence). This CDR3 is built from 13 residues. In nucleotides, the CDR3 is TGTGCCAGCAACGGGACACCCGGTCGGCCCCAGCATTTT. Its translation is CASNGTPGRPQHF.

V is TRBV5-1 and J is TRBJ2-1, with 9 bases identical to TRBD1. Germline assignment: CDR1 SGHRS and CDR2 YFSETQ. V was clipped by 7 bases and J by 1 base; unmatched bases: 9. The CDR3 length is 16 residues. CDR3 protein: CASERTGQGSYNEQFF. In DNA form, the CDR3 reads TGCGCCAGCGAGAGAACAGGACAGGGGTCCTACAATGAGCAGTTCTTC. The complete variable domain, with remaining parts taken from reference TRBV5-1 and TRBJ2-1, reads KAGVTQTPRYLIKTRGQQVTLSCSPISGHRSVSWYQQTPGQGLQFLFEYFSETQRNKGNFPGRFSGRQFSNSRSEMNVSTLELGDSALYLCASERTGQGSYNEQFFGPGTRLTVL.

The chain has TRBV29-1 and TRBJ2-5; D uncertain. The V gene's germline CDR1 is SQVTM and CDR2 ANQGSEA. Trimming cost V 4 bases and J 2 bases, with 8 bases left between them. This CDR3 has 12 amino acids. The CDR3 here is CSVVLRQETQYF. CDR3 DNA sequence: TGCAGCGTTGTCCTTCGTCAAGAGACCCAGTACTTC.

The chain links TRBV6-5 to TRBJ1-4, with TRBD1 identical over 8 bases. This CDR3 is built from 12 residues. The trim removed 8 bases at V and 10 bases at J, leaving 6 bases unmatched. Germline V gives CDR1 MNHEY, CDR2 SVGAGI. The CDR3 coding sequence is TGTGCCAGCGGGGACAGGTCCGGAAAACTGTTTTTT. Residues: CASGDRSGKLFF.

The chain recombines TRBV18 with TRBJ1-5; D may be TRBD1 (6 bases). Trimming cost V 2 bases and J 2 bases, with 13 bases left between them. The CDR3 is 16 amino acids. Looked up from germline, CDR1 is KGHSH and CDR2 is LQKENI. CDR3 DNA sequence: TGTGCCAGCTCACCAGAGGACAGCGGGGGCAATCAGCCCCAGCATTTT. Encoded protein: CASSPEDSGGNQPQHF. Full variable domain (missing parts from reference TRBV18 and TRBJ1-5): NAGVMQNPRHLVRRRGQEARLRCSPMKGHSHVYWYRQLPEEGLKFMVYLQKENIIDESGMPKERFSAEFPKEGPSILRIQQVVRGDSAAYFCASSPEDSGGNQPQHFGDGTRLSIL.

In nucleotides, the CDR3 is TGTGCCAGCAGCGTAGTGGACCAGGGCTATGGCTACACCTTC. It is translated as CASSVVDQGYGYTF. The chain carries TRBV9 and TRBJ1-2, with D perhaps TRBD1 (5 bases). With 0 bases removed from V and 4 bases from J, the gap between germline ends came to 10 bases. The CDR3 runs 14 residues. CDR1 and CDR2 (germline): SGDLS, YYNGEE. The entire variable domain, with the rest obtained from reference TRBV9 and TRBJ1-2, is as follows: DSGVTQTPKHLITATGQRVTLRCSPRSGDLSVYWYQQSLDQGLQFLIQYYNGEERAKGNILERFSAQQFPDLHSELNLSSLELGDSALYFCASSVVDQGYGYTFGSGTRLTVV.

This clone was detected ten times or more. The V call is TRBV12-5, the J call TRBJ1-1, with D perhaps TRBD1 (5 bases). Trimming took 5 bases from V and 10 from J, leaving 17 bases between them. Germline V gene sequence: CDR1 LGHNT, CDR2 FRNRAP. The CDR3 extends over 13 amino acids. CDR3 residues: CASGQTVVGSAFF. As DNA, the CDR3 is TGTGCTAGTGGTCAGACAGTAGTAGGTTCAGCTTTCTTT. Filled out from reference TRBV12-5 and TRBJ1-1, the complete variable domain reads DARVTQTPRHKVTEMGQEVTMRCQPILGHNTVFWYRQTMMQGLELLAYFRNRAPLDDSGMPKDRFSAEMPDATLATLKIQPSEPRDSAVYFCASGQTVVGSAFFGQGTRLTVV.

This rearrangement joins TRBV25-1 to TRBJ1-1; D uncertain. The CDR3 has 12 amino acids. CDR1 is MGHDK and CDR2 is SYGVNS in the germline V gene. V was pared by 5 bases and J by 4 bases, with 8 bases between. As DNA, the CDR3 is TGTGCCAGCAGTTCGGTGGGCACTGAAGCTTTCTTT. Encoded protein: CASSSVGTEAFF.

The chain joins TRBV15 to TRBJ1-2, with unresolved D. The germline gives CDR1 LNHNV, CDR2 YYDKDF (reference sequence). This CDR3 has 16 residues. The ends were cut back, 2 bases at V and 4 bases at J, with 17 bases in the middle. CDR3 in amino acids: CATSRRIGTASYGYTF. The CDR3 nucleotides are TGTGCCACCAGCAGACGCATTGGAACGGCCTCCTATGGCTACACCTTC.

V gene TRBV7-6 combines with J gene TRBJ2-7; D is uncertain. Per germline, CDR1 SGHVS and CDR2 FNYEAQ. Trimming took off 5 bases at V and 3 bases at J, with 8 bases between the two ends. The CDR3 is 12 residues long. The CDR3 bases are TGTGCCAGCAGCCTGAGCGACTACGAGCAGTACTTC. The encoded protein is CASSLSDYEQYF.

This chain uses TRBV18 with TRBJ1-3; TRBD1 aligns across 7 bases. The CDR3 totals 17 residues. V lost 2 bases, J lost 0 bases, and 7 bases stayed unmatched. Germline CDR1 reads KGHSH; CDR2 reads LQKENI. CDR3 DNA: TGTGCCAGCTCACCAAATGGACAGGCTATCTCTGGAAACACCATATATTTT. Protein sequence: CASSPNGQAISGNTIYF.

This sequence joins TRBV2 and TRBJ2-3; no clear D. The CDR3 runs to 10 residues. Germline lookup yields CDR1 SNHLY and CDR2 FYNNEI. V was pared by 2 bases and J by 9 bases, with 3 bases between. CDR3 amino acids: CASSERTQYF. For the CDR3, the DNA is TGTGCCAGCAGTGAACGGACGCAGTATTTT.

The V call is TRBV28, the J call TRBJ2-4, with D maybe TRBD1 (5 bases). This CDR3 region has 13 residues. Germline V gene sequence: CDR1 MDHEN, CDR2 SYDVKM. V dropped 8 bases and J dropped 8 bases, with 16 bases sitting between them. The CDR3 loop reads CASQGPRADIQYF. CDR3 nucleotides: TGTGCCAGCCAGGGCCCCAGGGCGGACATTCAGTACTTC.

This clone has just a few counts. V usage is TRBV29-1 and J usage is TRBJ2-2; D is ambiguous. The CDR3 contains 12 residues. The germline V gene has CDR1 SQVTM and CDR2 ANQGSEA. V lost 3 bases and J 5 bases, leaving 7 bases between the germline ends. The CDR3 DNA follows: TGCAGCGTTGATATGGGTACCGGGGAGCTGTTTTTT. This sequence encodes CSVDMGTGELFF.

V and J are TRBV5-4 and TRBJ2-7; TRBD1 is a possible D gene (6 bases). V lost 2 bases to trimming and J lost 3 bases, with 12 bases between them. The length of the CDR3 is 14 residues. Germline CDR1 and CDR2: SGHNT and YYREEE (reference sequence). CDR3 nucleotide sequence: TGTGCCAGCAGCTTTCAGGGACACCTCTACGAGCAGTACTTC. Residues: CASSFQGHLYEQYF.

Regarding this clone: A read error may account for a junction end that differs from germline. The genes are TRBV5-4 and TRBJ2-7; D gene ambiguous. This CDR3 contains 13 residues. Germline V gives CDR1 SGHNT, CDR2 YYREEE (reference sequence). The CDR3 loop is CASSQDRSYEQYF. The CDR3 DNA sequence: TGCGCCAGCAGCCAGGACCGCTCCTACGAGCAGTACTTC.

The chain carries TRBV7-9 and TRBJ1-5, with 10 bases aligning to TRBD1. This CDR3 spans 15 amino acids. The germline CDR1 and CDR2 sequences are SEHNR and FQNEAQ (reference sequence). J was trimmed by 6 bases and V by 5 bases; bases with no gene match: 7. This CDR3 is CASSGGQGEAQPQHF. In DNA form, the CDR3 reads TGTGCCAGCAGCGGCGGACAGGGGGAAGCTCAGCCCCAGCATTTT.